The 9 T cell receptor beta chains reported below all come from one sample, sequenced in a study of Ad26.COV2.S vaccination and SARS-CoV-2 variants. The assay was immunoSEQ multiplex PCR, and TCRdb's table has in-frame clones only and misses some. The repertoire includes 400,000 to 450,000 clones, 92% of them detected once, and around 1.8% sits in the top ten. Documented treatment: roughly 20 received Ad26.COV2.S at low or high dose, single or two shots; about five received placebo; per-sample allocation not given. Vaccine and placebo recipients were sampled on day 63 after the first injection. Sequencing was performed on peripheral blood, taken in a trial of Ad26.COV2.S vaccine versus placebo. These receptors were taken from a person aged 18-65 years who received the Ad26.COV2.S COVID-19 vaccine or a placebo.

This clone was observed a single time. This chain connects TRBV7-9 to TRBJ2-2, with a weak D call TRBD2 (7 bases). The CDR3 contains 17 residues. Germline V gene data show CDR1 as SEHNR and CDR2 as FQNEAQ (reference sequence). Between the trimmed V and J ends, which lost 3 bases and 5 bases, there was a span of 19 bases. The CDR3 loop reads CASSFFVVGGLTGELFF. The CDR3 DNA reads TGTGCCAGCAGCTTTTTCGTCGTCGGGGGGCTTACCGGGGAGCTGTTTTTT.

The chain uses TRBV9 and TRBJ2-7; TRBD1 agrees at 7 bases. Germline V gives CDR1 SGDLS, CDR2 YYNGEE. V shed 4 bases, J shed 3 bases, and the junction held 4 bases outside the gene matches. CDR3 length: 13 residues. The CDR3 spells CASSPWDSYEQYF. CDR3 DNA: TGTGCCAGCAGCCCATGGGACAGCTACGAGCAGTACTTC.

The chain recombines TRBV4-3 with TRBJ1-1; 10 bases line up with TRBD1. CDR3 length: 19 residues. CDR1 is LGHNA, CDR2 YSLEER, per germline. J lost 3 bases, V lost 0 bases, and 13 bases had no gene match. CDR3 residues: CASSQDRGTGALAYTEAFF. The CDR3, as DNA: TGCGCCAGCAGCCAAGACCGGGGGACAGGGGCGCTAGCGTACACTGAAGCTTTCTTT.

In its sample, this clone was seen many times. The chain combines TRBV7-8 with TRBJ2-7; possible D gene TRBD1, 5 bases. The V end lost 7 bases, the J end lost 0 bases, and 16 bases lay between the germline ends. The CDR3 is 15 residues long. The V gene's germline CDR1 is SGHVS and CDR2 FQNEAQ. In DNA, the CDR3 is TGTGCCAGCAACCAGGGCTTTGGAAGCTCCTACGAGCAGTACTTC. It specifies CASNQGFGSSYEQYF.

The rearrangement joins TRBV19 to TRBJ1-2, with 10 positions matching TRBD1. CDR1 is LNHDA and CDR2 is SQIVND in the germline V gene (reference sequence). The CDR3 consists of 15 residues. V lost 3 bases and J lost 8; bases outside the gene matches: 9. The CDR3 is CASSIDRGQVGGYTF. CDR3 DNA: TGTGCCAGTAGTATCGACAGGGGGCAAGTGGGAGGCTACACCTTC.

This clone was observed a handful of times. This sequence joins TRBV7-9 and TRBJ1-1; D uncertain. The V gene's germline CDR1 is SEHNR and CDR2 FQNEAQ (reference sequence). The V end lost 2 bases, the J end lost 7 bases, and 8 bases lay between the germline ends. This CDR3 is built from 12 residues. The DNA for the CDR3 is TGTGCCAGCAGCTTAAGTGTGCGTGAAGCTTTCTTT. Residues: CASSLSVREAFF.

The chain carries TRBV7-8 and TRBJ1-1, with 7 bases fitting TRBD1. With V trimmed by 6 bases and J by 2 bases, 12 bases remained unmatched. The CDR3 covers 16 residues. Germline V gene sequence: CDR1 SGHVS, CDR2 FQNEAQ. The CDR3 sequence is CASSQGPGGPNTEAFF. In nucleotides, the CDR3 is TGTGCCAGCAGTCAGGGGCCAGGGGGGCCTAACACTGAAGCTTTCTTT.

In this sample, this clone turned up once. The chain recombines TRBV6-2 or TRBV6-3 with TRBJ2-4; 12 bases align to TRBD2. Per the germline V gene, CDR1 is MNHEY and CDR2 is SVGEGT. The V and J ends lost 2 bases and 0 bases, in that order; junction bases with no gene match: 5. This CDR3 spans 18 amino acids. The CDR3 protein is CASSYALAGGVAKNIQYF. The CDR3 region has the DNA TGTGCCAGCAGTTACGCCCTAGCGGGGGGGGTAGCCAAAAACATTCAGTACTTC.

This clone has just one count. This chain connects TRBV30 to TRBJ2-7; D is uncertain. V shed 0 bases and J shed 6 bases, with 9 bases lying between them. Per germline, CDR1 GTSNPN and CDR2 SVGIG (reference sequence). The CDR3 spans 12 residues. CDR3 in DNA: TGTGCCTGGAGTGTGTACAGAGGCGAGCAGTACTTC. Protein sequence: CAWSVYRGEQYF.